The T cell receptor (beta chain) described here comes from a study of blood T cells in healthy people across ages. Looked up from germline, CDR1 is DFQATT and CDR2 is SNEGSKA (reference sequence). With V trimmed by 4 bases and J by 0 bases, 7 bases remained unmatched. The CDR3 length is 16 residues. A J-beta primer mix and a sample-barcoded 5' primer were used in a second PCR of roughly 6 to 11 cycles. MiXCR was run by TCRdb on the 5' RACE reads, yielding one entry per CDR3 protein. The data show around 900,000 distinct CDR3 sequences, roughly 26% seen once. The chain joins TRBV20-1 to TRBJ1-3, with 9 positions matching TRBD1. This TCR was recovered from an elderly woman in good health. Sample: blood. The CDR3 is CSAIDRGTSSGNTIYF. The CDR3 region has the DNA TGCAGTGCTATCGACAGGGGGACAAGCTCTGGAAACACCATATATTTT.